These T cell receptor beta chains were read from a single sample in a study of blood T cell repertoires in COVID-19. The data were produced by immunoSEQ multiplex PCR, yet TCRdb's version contains in-frame clones alone and is incomplete. The sample holds over 150,000 clones, roughly 83% seen once. What was sequenced was peripheral blood. The receptors were sampled from a man between 18 and 35 years old with active or convalescent COVID-19. Each CDR3 is given with its conserved first and last residue. The order of the fields is CDR3 protein, CDR3 DNA, J gene, D gene, V gene, clone size. A D gene is named only where the DNA matches it firmly. Not all rows give a size; the values are once, few, many and, for expanded clones, a class.

CSVWDSSEKLFF TGCAGCGTCTGGGACAGCTCCGAAAAACTGTTTTTT TRBJ1-4 TRBD1 TRBV29-1 .
CAISDGGGRTGNTIYF TGTGCCATCAGTGATGGCGGGGGGCGGACTGGAAACACCATATATTTT TRBJ1-3 . TRBV10-3 once
CATDRDMSYEQYF TGTGCCACCGATAGAGACATGTCCTACGAGCAGTACTTC TRBJ2-7 . TRBV25-1 few
CASSSTGYSYNSPLHF TGCGCCAGCAGCTCGACAGGATACTCCTATAATTCACCCCTCCACTTT TRBJ1-6 . TRBV5-1 .
CASSPQLAGEADTQYF TGTGCCAGCAGCCCACAACTGGCGGGAGAAGCAGATACGCAGTATTTT TRBJ2-3 TRBD2 TRBV3-1/TRBV3-2 .
CASSWGQVGQETQYF TGTGCCAGCAGCTGGGGACAGGTTGGGCAAGAGACCCAGTACTTC TRBJ2-5 TRBD1 TRBV5-4 .
CASSQAEGTGTSGDAGDTQYF TGCGCCAGCAGCCAAGCCGAGGGAACCGGGACTAGCGGGGATGCGGGAGATACGCAGTATTTT TRBJ2-3 TRBD2 TRBV4-3 .
CATGGGQDNEQFF TGTGCCACCGGTGGGGGACAGGACAATGAGCAGTTCTTC TRBJ2-1 TRBD1 TRBV15 .
CASTPGLANYEQYF TGTGCCAGCACCCCTGGACTAGCGAACTACGAGCAGTACTTC TRBJ2-7 TRBD2 TRBV6-5 .
CASSQGQGGTEAFF TGTGCCAGCTCACAGGGACAGGGGGGGACTGAAGCTTTCTTT TRBJ1-1 TRBD1 TRBV18 .
CASSLKTNWGGRTDTQYF TGTGCCAGCAGCTTAAAAACAAATTGGGGGGGGCGCACAGATACGCAGTATTTT TRBJ2-3 . TRBV13 .
CASAPGQGAGEKLFF TGTGCCAGCGCCCCAGGACAGGGGGCTGGAGAAAAACTGTTTTTT TRBJ1-4 TRBD1 TRBV28 .
CASKIGGVGEQFF TGTGCCAGCAAAATAGGCGGGGTTGGGGAGCAGTTCTTC TRBJ2-1 . TRBV12-3/TRBV12-4 .
CASSPTVSTYEQYF TGCGCCAGCAGCCCGACAGTCTCAACCTACGAGCAGTACTTC TRBJ2-7 . TRBV5-1 .
CASRMTRASNTEAFF TGTGCCAGTAGAATGACCAGGGCCTCGAACACTGAAGCTTTCTTT TRBJ1-1 . TRBV19 .
CASSGRDYGYTF TGTGCCAGCAGTGGCAGGGACTATGGCTACACCTTC TRBJ1-2 . TRBV3-1/TRBV3-2 .
CASEGRTNTEAFF TGTGCCAGCGAGGGCAGGACGAACACTGAAGCTTTCTTT TRBJ1-1 . TRBV19 .
CASNPRTGDGYTF TGTGCCAGTAATCCGAGGACAGGGGATGGCTACACCTTC TRBJ1-2 TRBD1 TRBV19 .
CASSFQGPTDTQYF TGTGCCAGCAGCTTCCAGGGCCCCACAGATACGCAGTATTTT TRBJ2-3 . TRBV11-2 .
CASRPPGQESSPLHF TGCGCCAGCAGACCACCGGGACAGGAGAGTTCACCCCTCCACTTT TRBJ1-6 TRBD1 TRBV4-1 .
CASSLQTGGRYGYTF TGTGCCAGCTCACTTCAGACAGGGGGAAGATATGGCTACACCTTC TRBJ1-2 TRBD1 TRBV18 .
CASSPGGGSYGYTF TGTGCCAGCAGCCCTGGTGGGGGCTCCTATGGCTACACCTTC TRBJ1-2 . TRBV11-2 .
CASSLSANRVQGYTF TGTGCCAGCAGCCTCTCCGCTAACAGGGTCCAGGGCTACACCTTC TRBJ1-2 . TRBV14 .
CASSRNRGLGETQYF TGTGCCAGCAGCCGCAACAGGGGGCTTGGAGAGACCCAGTACTTC TRBJ2-5 TRBD1 TRBV7-7 .
CASRFTGEVGVGELFF TGTGCCAGCAGATTTACAGGGGAAGTCGGCGTCGGGGAGCTGTTTTTT TRBJ2-2 TRBD1 TRBV28 .
CASSQDRTGSSYEQYF TGCGCCAGCAGCCAAGATAGGACAGGATCCTCCTACGAGCAGTACTTC TRBJ2-7 TRBD1 TRBV4-1 few
CASSQGPTTQETQYF TGTGCCAGCAGCCAAGGGCCGACAACACAAGAGACCCAGTACTTC TRBJ2-5 . TRBV3-1/TRBV3-2 .
CASSLQGAQGDTQYF TGCGCCAGCTCCCTTCAGGGGGCGCAGGGAGATACGCAGTATTTT TRBJ2-3 TRBD1 TRBV5-1 once
CASSLSTGFAEAFF TGCGCCAGCAGCCTATCTACAGGGTTCGCTGAAGCTTTCTTT TRBJ1-1 . TRBV4-3 .
CASSQDAVGYGYTF TGTGCCAGCAGCCAAGATGCAGTTGGCTATGGCTACACCTTC TRBJ1-2 . TRBV14 .
CASSANPGTNEKLFF TGTGCCAGCAGCGCAAATCCGGGGACTAATGAAAAACTGTTTTTT TRBJ1-4 . TRBV7-2 few
CASSRQGGGTDTQYF TGTGCCAGCAGTCGCCAGGGAGGCGGCACAGATACGCAGTATTTT TRBJ2-3 . TRBV4-2 .
CATSDNRLATNEQFF TGTGCCACCAGTGATAATCGACTAGCAACCAATGAGCAGTTCTTC TRBJ2-1 TRBD2 TRBV24-1 .
CASSLRRVTVDEQYF TGTGCCAGCAGCTTACGCAGGGTTACCGTGGACGAGCAGTACTTC TRBJ2-7 . TRBV7-8 .
CASRGQGIDGYTF TGTGCCAGCAGGGGACAGGGAATAGATGGCTACACCTTC TRBJ1-2 TRBD1 TRBV25-1 .
CASSQDFEGPSYNEQFF TGCGCCAGCAGCCAAGATTTTGAGGGTCCCTCCTACAATGAGCAGTTCTTC TRBJ2-1 . TRBV4-1 .
CASSPTGRGTDTQYF TGTGCCAGCAGCCCGACAGGGCGGGGCACAGATACGCAGTATTTT TRBJ2-3 TRBD1 TRBV7-9 .
CASSLAKGQGLDTQYF TGCGCCAGCAGCTTGGCCAAGGGACAGGGGCTAGATACGCAGTATTTT TRBJ2-3 TRBD1 TRBV5-1 .
CASSLAEGASSETQYF TGTGCCAGCAGCTTGGCCGAGGGGGCGTCATCAGAGACCCAGTACTTC TRBJ2-5 TRBD1 TRBV5-5 .
CASSQYRDPLNQPQHF TGTGCCAGCAGCCAATACAGGGACCCTCTCAATCAGCCCCAGCATTTT TRBJ1-5 . TRBV16 .
CASSLGGQSSYNEQFF TGCGCCAGCAGCTTGGGGGGACAGAGCTCCTACAATGAGCAGTTCTTC TRBJ2-1 TRBD1 TRBV5-1 .
CASSLWTSGNTGELFF TGTGCCAGCAGTCTTTGGACTAGCGGGAACACCGGGGAGCTGTTTTTT TRBJ2-2 TRBD2 TRBV3-1/TRBV3-2 .
CASSLDTSSYEQYF TGTGCCAGCAGCCTGGACACGAGCTCCTACGAGCAGTACTTC TRBJ2-7 . TRBV11-1 .
CSVDVAGYGYTF TGCAGCGTTGATGTCGCAGGCTATGGCTACACCTTC TRBJ1-2 . TRBV29-1 .
CASSLVGLAIETQYF TGTGCCAGCAGCTTAGTGGGGCTAGCGATAGAGACCCAGTACTTC TRBJ2-5 . TRBV7-8 .
CASSQDSTPRNQPQHF TGCGCCAGCAGCCAAGATTCAACCCCTCGGAATCAGCCCCAGCATTTT TRBJ1-5 . TRBV4-1 .
CASSNYLTGGYGYTF TGTGCCAGCAGCAATTACCTGACAGGCGGCTATGGCTACACCTTC TRBJ1-2 . TRBV3-1/TRBV3-2 few
CASSDRTGPDTQYF TGTGCCAGCAGTGACCGGACAGGACCAGATACGCAGTATTTT TRBJ2-3 TRBD1 TRBV25-1 .
CSVGWGPNTEAFF TGCAGCGTTGGTTGGGGGCCTAACACTGAAGCTTTCTTT TRBJ1-1 . TRBV29-1 .
CASSRGYAVSTSDCNQPQHF TGTGCCAGCAGCCGAGGGTATGCGGTTAGCACATCGGATTGTAATCAGCCCCAGCATTTT TRBJ1-5 . TRBV7-3 few
CASSGAPSSYNEQFF TGTGCCAGCAGCGGGGCTCCAAGCTCCTACAATGAGCAGTTCTTC TRBJ2-1 . TRBV7-3 few
CSAAGDEQFF TGCAGTGCCGCGGGGGATGAGCAGTTCTTC TRBJ2-1 TRBD2 TRBV20-1 .
CASSLQGQGNEKLFF TGCGCCAGCAGCCTGCAGGGGCAGGGTAACGAAAAACTGTTTTTT TRBJ1-4 . TRBV5-1 once
CASSPSGTSGYNEQFF TGTGCCAGCAGCCCCTCCGGGACTAGCGGTTACAATGAGCAGTTCTTC TRBJ2-1 TRBD2 TRBV7-8 .
CASSVQGNTGELFF TGTGCCAGCAGTGTACAGGGGAACACCGGGGAGCTGTTTTTT TRBJ2-2 . TRBV2 .
CASSSDRRQPQHF TGTGCCAGCAGTTCGGACAGGAGGCAGCCCCAGCATTTT TRBJ1-5 TRBD1 TRBV2 .